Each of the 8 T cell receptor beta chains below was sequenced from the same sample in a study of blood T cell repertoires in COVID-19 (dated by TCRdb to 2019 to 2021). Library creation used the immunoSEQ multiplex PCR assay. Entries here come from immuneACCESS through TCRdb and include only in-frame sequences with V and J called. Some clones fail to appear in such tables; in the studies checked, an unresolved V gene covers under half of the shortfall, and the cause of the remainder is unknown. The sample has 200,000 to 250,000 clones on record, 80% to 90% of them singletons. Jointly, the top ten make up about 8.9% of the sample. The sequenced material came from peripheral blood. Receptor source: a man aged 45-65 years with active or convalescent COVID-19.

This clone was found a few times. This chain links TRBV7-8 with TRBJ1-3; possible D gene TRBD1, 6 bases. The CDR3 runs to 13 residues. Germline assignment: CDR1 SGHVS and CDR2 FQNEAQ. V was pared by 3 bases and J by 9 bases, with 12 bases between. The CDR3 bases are TGTGCCAGCAGCTTTTTACAGGGCGGCACCATATATTTT. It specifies CASSFLQGGTIYF.

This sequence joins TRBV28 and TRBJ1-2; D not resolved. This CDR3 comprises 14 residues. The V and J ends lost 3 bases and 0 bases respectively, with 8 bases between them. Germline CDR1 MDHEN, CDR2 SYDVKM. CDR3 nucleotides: TGTGCCAGCAGTTTGGGCAACTCTAACTATGGCTACACCTTC. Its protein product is CASSLGNSNYGYTF.

CDR3 in amino acids: CATSRDRGPTEAFF. In DNA, the CDR3 is TGTGCCACCAGCAGGGACAGGGGACCCACTGAAGCTTTCTTT. The rearrangement uses TRBV15 and TRBJ1-1, with TRBD1 matching over 9 bases. Germline loops: CDR1 LNHNV, CDR2 YYDKDF (reference sequence). After removal of 3 bases from V and 4 bases from J, the junction contained 3 bases not matched to a gene. The CDR3 is made up of 14 amino acids.

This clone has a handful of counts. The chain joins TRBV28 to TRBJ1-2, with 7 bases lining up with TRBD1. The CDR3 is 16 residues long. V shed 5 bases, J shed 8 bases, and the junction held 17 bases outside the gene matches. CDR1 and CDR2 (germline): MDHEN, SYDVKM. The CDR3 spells CASSPTPLGTDSGYTF. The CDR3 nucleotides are TGTGCCAGCAGTCCCACTCCGCTCGGGACAGATAGCGGCTACACCTTC.

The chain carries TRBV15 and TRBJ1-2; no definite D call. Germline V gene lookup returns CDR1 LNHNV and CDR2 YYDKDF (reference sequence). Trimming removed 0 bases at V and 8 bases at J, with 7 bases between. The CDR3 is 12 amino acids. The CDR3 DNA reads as TGTGCCACCAGCAGAGATATGAGAGGCTACACCTTC. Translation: CATSRDMRGYTF.

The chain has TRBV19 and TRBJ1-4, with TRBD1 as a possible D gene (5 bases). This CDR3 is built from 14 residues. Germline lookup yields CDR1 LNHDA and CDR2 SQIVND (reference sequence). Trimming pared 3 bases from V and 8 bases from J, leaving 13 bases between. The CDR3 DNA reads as TGTGCCAGTAGTATTAGGCAGGGTGGAGAAAAACTGTTTTTT. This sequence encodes CASSIRQGGEKLFF.

CDR3 sequence (DNA): TGCGCCAGCAGCTTGGTAGCAGAGAACACCGGGGAGCTGTTTTTT. The encoded protein is CASSLVAENTGELFF. J is TRBJ2-2 and V is TRBV5-1, with D hard to call. The length of the CDR3 is 15 residues. V lost 0 bases to trimming and J lost 1 base, with 7 bases between them. Germline CDR1 is SGHRS and CDR2 is YFSETQ.

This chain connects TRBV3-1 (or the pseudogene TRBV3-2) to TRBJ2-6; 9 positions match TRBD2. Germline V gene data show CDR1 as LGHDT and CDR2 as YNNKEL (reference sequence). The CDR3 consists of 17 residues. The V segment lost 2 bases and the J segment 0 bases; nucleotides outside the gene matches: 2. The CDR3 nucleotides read TGTGCCAGCAGCCAACCGGGACTAGCCTCTGGGGCCAACGTCCTGACTTTC. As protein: CASSQPGLASGANVLTF.